The TCR beta chain described here comes from a study of shared clonotypes between healthy human individuals. Produced via immunoSEQ multiplex PCR; TCRdb's table is partial and in-frame only. The table records 450,000 to 500,000 clones, 70% to 85% of them present only once. Per the germline V gene, CDR1 is ENHRY and CDR2 is SYGVKD. The CDR3 has 14 amino acids. As regards this clone: A read error may explain this, as a much larger clone is one base away. Distinct nucleotide sequences in the sample also encode this CDR3.

The source is a middle-aged woman in good health. Some clones in this sample may be carry-over from other donors' samples. Input material: PBMCs. V gene TRBV10-3 combines with J gene TRBJ1-2; D gene unclear. CDR3 DNA: TGTGCCATTAGTGTATCTGGACCTAACTATGGCTACACCTTC. It yields the protein CAISVSGPNYGYTF.